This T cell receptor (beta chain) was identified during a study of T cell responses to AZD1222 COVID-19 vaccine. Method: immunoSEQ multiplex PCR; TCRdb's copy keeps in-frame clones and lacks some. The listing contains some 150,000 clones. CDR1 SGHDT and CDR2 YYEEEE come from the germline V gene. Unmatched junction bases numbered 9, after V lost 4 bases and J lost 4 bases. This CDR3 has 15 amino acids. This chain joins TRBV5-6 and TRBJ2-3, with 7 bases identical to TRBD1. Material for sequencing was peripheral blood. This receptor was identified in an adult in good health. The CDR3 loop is CASSRQGSSADTQYF. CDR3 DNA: TGTGCCAGCAGCCGACAGGGTTCGAGTGCAGATACGCAGTATTTT.